The 7 T cell receptor beta chains listed next were all sequenced from one sample in a study of control samples from healthy donors and cancer patients. Libraries were prepared by immunoSEQ multiplex PCR; TCRdb keeps only in-frame clonotypes and omits some of them. The data contain 150,000 to 200,000 clones, around nine tenths of them singletons. Sequenced material: blood. The receptors shown here come from a man between 25 and 39 years old in good health.

This clone came up once. CDR3 sequence reads: CASSLEGRAPSYEQYF. The DNA of the CDR3 is TGTGCCAGCAGTTTAGAGGGGCGGGCACCCTCCTACGAGCAGTACTTC. The rearrangement links TRBV27 to TRBJ2-7; D may be TRBD1 or TRBD2 (5 bases each). Germline CDR1 reads MNHEY; CDR2 reads SMNVEV (reference sequence). The CDR3 spans 16 residues. V lost 2 bases and J lost 0, with 14 bases in between.

The chain couples TRBV9 to TRBJ2-7, with 11 bases fitting TRBD2. Germline CDR1 is SGDLS and CDR2 is YYNGEE. V gave up 4 bases and J gave up 2 bases; unmatched junction bases: 8. The CDR3 is 16 residues long. The chain's CDR3 is CASSPSGTSGTYEQYF. The DNA of the CDR3 is TGTGCCAGCAGCCCATCCGGGACTAGCGGTACCTACGAGCAGTACTTC.

The chain recombines TRBV11-2 with TRBJ2-7, with TRBD2 as a possible D gene (6 bases). The length of the CDR3 is 15 residues. Germline lookup yields CDR1 SGHAT and CDR2 FQNNGV. V lost 5 bases and J lost 5, with 19 bases in between. CDR3 protein: CASSTPRGREDEQYF. CDR3 in DNA: TGTGCCAGCAGCACGCCCCGTGGCAGGGAGGACGAGCAGTACTTC.

The chain carries TRBV7-9 and TRBJ1-5; D uncertain. Looked up from germline, CDR1 is SEHNR and CDR2 is FQNEAQ (reference sequence). Deletions cut 0 bases from V and 3 bases from J, with 6 bases between. This CDR3 has 14 residues. The chain's CDR3 is CASSLAGTNQPQHF. In DNA form, the CDR3 reads TGTGCCAGCAGCTTAGCGGGCACCAATCAGCCCCAGCATTTT.

The gene calls are TRBV4-2 and TRBJ2-5, with D perhaps matching TRBD1 or TRBD2 (5 bases each). There are 14 residues in the CDR3. CDR1 and CDR2 (germline): LGHNA, YNFKEQ. V was cut by 0 bases and J by 4 bases, with 9 bases left in between. The chain's CDR3 is CASSQDLGRETQYF. DNA of the CDR3: TGTGCCAGCAGCCAAGACCTGGGACGAGAGACCCAGTACTTC.

This clone appeared a few times. The chain uses TRBV6-5 and TRBJ1-5, with 7 bases that match TRBD1. Germline V gives CDR1 MNHEY, CDR2 SVGAGI. V was pared by 8 bases and J by 2 bases, with 6 bases of the junction left unmatched. The CDR3 is 14 amino acids. The CDR3 DNA sequence: TGTGCCAGCGGGCGGGACAGAGGCAATCAGCCCCAGCATTTT. Its translation: CASGRDRGNQPQHF.

This clone was recorded once. J is TRBJ2-1 and V is TRBV10-1; weak D call: TRBD2 (6 bases). V lost 3 bases and J lost 5, with 17 bases in between. The length of the CDR3 is 16 residues. The germline V gene has CDR1 WNHNN and CDR2 SYGVQD (reference sequence). The CDR3 region has the DNA TGCGCCAGCAGTGATTTCGGGCGGGGAGAGAACAATGAGCAGTTCTTC. This translates into CASSDFGRGENNEQFF.